This TCR beta chain comes out of a study of blood T cell repertoires in COVID-19. About the study: From the United States, Italy and Spain came samples of acute and convalescent COVID-19. Sources were T cells, B-cell-depleted T cells, or PBMCs; the material itself was cDNA or gDNA.

In the original analysis: The authors estimated nucleated cell counts from reference gene primer amplification. Sequenced by immunoSEQ multiplex PCR; TCRdb stores in-frame clones only, minus some. The V and J calls and clone size are taken from that table; D and trimming were inferred from the DNA. The sample includes approximately 190,000 clones, about 80% of them seen just once. This CDR3 has 14 amino acids. The V gene end was trimmed by 3 bases and the J gene end by 8 bases; junction bases not matched to a gene: 7. In germline, CDR1 is LGHDT, CDR2 YNNKEL (reference sequence). The V and J genes are TRBV3-1 (or the pseudogene TRBV3-2) and TRBJ1-5; 7 positions match TRBD1. The sequenced sample consisted of peripheral blood. The TCR was taken from a man aged 55 to 70 with acute or convalescent COVID-19. The CDR3 sequence: CASSQANRGEPQHF. The CDR3 nucleotides read TGTGCCAGCAGCCAGGCTAACAGGGGAGAGCCCCAGCATTTT.